Included here is one T cell receptor (beta chain) sequence, with context. Its specific antigen is unknown. Base qualities are missing; no much larger clone stands one base away. These data originate in a study of blood T cell repertoires in COVID-19 (TCRdb year 2020). With respect to the entire study: Samples covering the acute and convalescent phases of COVID-19 were provided by collaborators in the United States, Italy and Spain. Deeply sampled blood TCRbeta repertoires from subjects exposed to, actively infected with, or recovered from COVID-19 were included in the dataset. A de-identified subject ID, COVID-19 status, age in years and sex were almost always included in the sample metadata. Where available, HLA class I and class II types were obtained from metadata supplied by the sample provider rather than from assay-based typing. Samples were obtained from the ongoing ImmuneRACE study (first 160 participants) and from approximately 1,200 subjects provided by 6 global collaborators. The repertoires were released in a freely available public database intended as a resource for research on the immune response to SARS-CoV-2. The material from the prospective study consisted of cDNA or gDNA derived from T cells, B-cell-depleted T cells, or PBMCs. Overall results and qualifications from the work: How much clinical and demographic metadata was included differed by source and by participant, and the metadata was provided uncurated.

TCRbeta CDR3 regions were amplified from genomic DNA using the immunoSEQ Assay, a bias-controlled multiplex PCR. For the original study's pipeline: The number of nucleated cells in each sample was estimated by amplification of reference gene primers within the assay. Sequence reads were collapsed and filtered to measure the absolute abundance of every unique TCRbeta CDR3 rearrangement. For each sample, productive Simpson clonality was calculated as the square root of Simpson's diversity index across productive rearrangements. TCRdb retrieved this table from immuneACCESS and kept in-frame rearrangements only. Not all clones are present; in checked studies, unresolved V genes account for under half, and no reason is known for the remainder. The DNA was the basis for D and trimming; V, J and clone size are from that table. The sample has 210,000 or so clones on record, approximately 78% of them singletons. Roughly a tenth of the sample is held by the ten biggest clonotypes.

V is pared back by 2 bases and J by 14 bases, with 15 bases lying between the germline termini. According to the germline V gene (reference sequence), CDR1 reads LNHDA and CDR2 reads SQIVND. From the cysteine through the phenylalanine, the CDR3 covers 12 amino acids. This entry keeps only the CDR3 DNA: 36 bases, framed from base 1. Collaborating institutions collected whole blood in K2EDTA tubes following their own protocols. For TCRbeta analysis, collaborators shipped samples as frozen whole blood, isolated PBMCs, or DNA extracted from either of those sample types. The TCR originated in an elderly woman with acute or convalescent COVID-19. This sequence uses TRBV19 and TRBJ1-1, with a tentative D gene TRBD1 over 6 matching bases. Material for sequencing was peripheral blood. The nucleotide sequence reads TGTGCCAGTAGTATAACACAGGGCGAGGTCTTCTTT. Its protein is CASSITQGEVFF.